This T cell receptor beta chain was observed in a study of vaccination and CD4 T cells after COVID-19 (dated by TCRdb to between 2020 and 2023). Regarding the complete study: Convalescent patients had a positive SARS-CoV-2 result on nasal swab PCR, and of these patients, under ten had mild disease and one had severe disease. Control cultures received a CEFX viral epitope pool as the positive control, an HIV-1 Nef peptide pool as the negative control, or no peptide. Overlapping spike peptide pools from SARS-CoV-2 and from the common cold coronaviruses HCoV-NL63, HCoV-OC43 and HCoV-229E were used as culture stimuli. In the convalescent cohort there were six males and four females, among whom were two Hispanic individuals, seven Caucasians, two Asians and one multiracial person. For three convalescent patients, samples were collected at an early post-vaccination timepoint (day 14) as well as at a late post-vaccination timepoint (days 161 to 241). Post-COVID blood samples were collected from convalescent patients a median of roughly 100 days after diagnosis, with a range of about 30 to 161 days. Post-vaccine blood samples were obtained a median of around 74 days after the second vaccine dose, with a range of about 12 to 241 days. Participants received two doses of either the Pfizer-BioNTech BNT162b2 vaccine (n=8) or the Moderna mRNA-1273 vaccine (n=2). The spike-specific CD4+ TCR repertoire was compared before and after mRNA vaccination in under 11 COVID-19 convalescent patients and a handful of infection-naive healthy vaccine recipients. Overall results and qualifications from the work: Among convalescent patients, a median around 86% of the SARS-CoV-2-reactive clones seen after vaccination appeared only after vaccination, which suggests priming specific to the vaccine. Nearly all vaccine-specific clones in convalescent patients (304 of 307) were mono-reactive for SARS-CoV-2 spike rather than cross-reactive with common cold coronaviruses. Although the median number of SARS-CoV-2-reactive clonotypes went up from around 20 after infection to around 40 after vaccination, the increase was not significant. The number of convalescent patients in the study was relatively small, and the study did not examine early timepoints following natural infection.

The time point label for this specimen denotes: late sampling 161 to 241 days after vaccination in a few convalescent patients. Reading the label with the study, this specimen's treatment or condition is: roughly ten-day PBMC culture with coronavirus spike peptide pools or control peptides (ViraFEST assay). The ViraFEST assay, used in the study, expanded antigen-specific T cells with peptide pools and then identified the expanded clonotypes through TCR sequencing. The positive SARS-CoV-2 PCR tests of the convalescent patients were dated from March to December 2020, before the Alpha, Beta and Delta variants emerged in the United States. Each well held fewer than 2.5 million PBMCs cultured with 9 to 10 ug/ml peptide pools in IMDM containing around 5% human AB serum and approximately 10 IU/ml IL-2. Half of the culture medium was replaced with fresh IL-2-containing medium on days 3 and 7. CD4+ T cells were isolated after less than twelve days of culture through negative selection using the EasySep CD4+ T cell isolation kit. Ficoll-Paque Plus gradient centrifugation was used to isolate PBMCs from whole blood, and the isolated PBMCs were then either used fresh or cryopreserved at -140C. Triplicate wells were generally used for each culture condition.

Note on this clonotype: The antigen this receptor binds is unknown. The sample holds no much larger clone one base away, and base qualities are not on file.

Receptor amplification or capture employed PCR. DNA from cultured CD4+ T cells was subjected to TCR sequencing with the Oncomine TCR Beta short-read assay at the Johns Hopkins FTIC core. Genomic DNA was extracted from the cultured CD4+ T cells with the QIAamp micro DNA kit. The Oncomine TCR Beta libraries from cultured CD4+ T cells were pooled using unique dual indexes and then sequenced on an Illumina iSeq 100. The source study handled its data this way. Non-productive sequences were removed, and CDR3s that did not start with C, did not end with F or W, or were shorter than 7 amino acids were discarded. Antigen-specific clonotypes were identified with the MANAFEST web application by comparing peptide-stimulated wells with reference and other culture wells. Positive clones required FDR below 0.05, an odds ratio above 5, and productive frequency above 0.1% in at least two of three replicate wells. Cross-reactive clonotypes were defined as significantly expanded in both SARS-CoV-2 spike wells and at least one common cold coronavirus spike condition. Levenshtein distances (stringdist) and unrooted phylogenetic trees (ape) in R version 3.6.1 were used to assess CDR3 homology. The public sequencing data were trimmed at Q25 with fastp and processed into clonotypes with MiXCR by TCRdb, which kept only in-frame beta chains. Identical CDR3 protein sequences are pooled into one entry, listed with their most common genes and DNA. The V and J calls shown here were made by TCRdb, not taken from the authors' results. The sample table contains around 15,000 distinct CDR3 sequences; only one count was recorded for around 50% of them. The ten most abundant clones make up around 20% of the sample.

This receptor was taken from a human donor who had recovered from COVID-19. The specimen comprised CD4+ T cells from blood, cultured in vitro, sampled about 7 months after SARS-CoV-2 vaccination.

At the DNA level, the sequence is TGTGCCAGCAGTTACGGACTAGCGACCACAGATACGCAGTATTTT. It specifies CASSYGLATTDTQYF. This receptor chain uses TRBV6-5 and TRBJ2-3; 9 bases in the junction line up with TRBD2. The CDR3, from cysteine to phenylalanine, totals 15 residues. The CDR3 DNA has 45 bases and is translated from base 1. CDR1 and CDR2, per the germline V gene, are MNHEY and SVGAGI. V loses 2 bases at its end and J loses 2 bases; junction bases beyond the gene matches: 2.